This T cell receptor (beta chain) was sequenced in a study of T cell clonotyping in hematopoietic cell transplantation. Notes on the study in general: After transplant, recipient diversity fell while pathologically expanded clonotypes grew through day 180. Cells were unsorted, so CD4 and CD8 contributions were not separated. At the given depth, recipient repertoires were over 95% de novo clonotypes. Higher Inverse Simpson Index values in graft donor and pretransplant recipient predicted broader posttransplant TCR diversity.

Method: immunoSEQ multiplex PCR; TCRdb's copy keeps in-frame clones and lacks some. The data hold about 16,000 clones, with approximately 87% observed a single time. Germline V gene sequence: CDR1 SGHRS, CDR2 YFSETQ. CDR3 length equals 11 residues. The germline V and J ends were trimmed by 0 bases and 10 bases, with 8 bases remaining between them. A remark on this clone: Its antigen is not known.

This clonotype was sampled from a man aged 50 or older in good health. Some clones in this sample may be carry-over from other donors' samples. The J gene is TRBJ2-7, the V gene TRBV5-1; D gene uncertain. Source material: peripheral blood mononuclear cells. CDR3 sequence (DNA): TGCGCCAGCAGCTTGGATACTAAACAGTACTTC. Translation: CASSLDTKQYF.